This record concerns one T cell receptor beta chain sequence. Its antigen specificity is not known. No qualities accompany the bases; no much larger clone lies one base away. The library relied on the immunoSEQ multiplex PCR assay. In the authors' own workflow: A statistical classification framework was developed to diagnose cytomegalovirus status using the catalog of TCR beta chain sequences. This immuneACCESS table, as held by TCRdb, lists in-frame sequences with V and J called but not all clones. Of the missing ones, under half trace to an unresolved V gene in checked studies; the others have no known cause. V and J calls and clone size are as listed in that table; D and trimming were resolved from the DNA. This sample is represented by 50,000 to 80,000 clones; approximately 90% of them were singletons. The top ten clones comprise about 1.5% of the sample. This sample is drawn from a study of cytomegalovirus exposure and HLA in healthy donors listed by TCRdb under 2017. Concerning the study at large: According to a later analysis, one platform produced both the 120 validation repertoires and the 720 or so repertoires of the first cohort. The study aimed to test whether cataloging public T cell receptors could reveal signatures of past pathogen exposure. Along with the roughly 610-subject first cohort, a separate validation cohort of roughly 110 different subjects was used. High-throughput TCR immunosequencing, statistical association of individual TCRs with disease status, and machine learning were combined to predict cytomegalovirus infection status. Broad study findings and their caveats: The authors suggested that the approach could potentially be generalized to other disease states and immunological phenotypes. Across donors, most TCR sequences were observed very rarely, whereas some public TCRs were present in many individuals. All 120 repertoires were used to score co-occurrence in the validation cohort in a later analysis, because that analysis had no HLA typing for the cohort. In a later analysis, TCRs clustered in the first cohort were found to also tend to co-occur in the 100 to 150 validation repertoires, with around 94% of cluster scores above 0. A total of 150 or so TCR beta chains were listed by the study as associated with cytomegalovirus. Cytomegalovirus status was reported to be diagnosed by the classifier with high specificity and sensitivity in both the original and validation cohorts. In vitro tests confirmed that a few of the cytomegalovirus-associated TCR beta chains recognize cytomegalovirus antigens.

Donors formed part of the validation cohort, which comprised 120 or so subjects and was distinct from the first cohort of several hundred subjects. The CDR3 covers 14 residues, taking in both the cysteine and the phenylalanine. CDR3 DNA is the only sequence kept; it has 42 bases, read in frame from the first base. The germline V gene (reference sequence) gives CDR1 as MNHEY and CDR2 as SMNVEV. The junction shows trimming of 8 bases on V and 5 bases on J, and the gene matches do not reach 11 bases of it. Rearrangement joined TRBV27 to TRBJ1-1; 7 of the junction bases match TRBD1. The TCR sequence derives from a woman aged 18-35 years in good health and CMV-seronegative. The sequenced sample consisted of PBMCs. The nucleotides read TGTGCCAGCTGGCCAGGGGGACGTCTTACTGAAGCTTTCTTT. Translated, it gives CASWPGGRLTEAFF.